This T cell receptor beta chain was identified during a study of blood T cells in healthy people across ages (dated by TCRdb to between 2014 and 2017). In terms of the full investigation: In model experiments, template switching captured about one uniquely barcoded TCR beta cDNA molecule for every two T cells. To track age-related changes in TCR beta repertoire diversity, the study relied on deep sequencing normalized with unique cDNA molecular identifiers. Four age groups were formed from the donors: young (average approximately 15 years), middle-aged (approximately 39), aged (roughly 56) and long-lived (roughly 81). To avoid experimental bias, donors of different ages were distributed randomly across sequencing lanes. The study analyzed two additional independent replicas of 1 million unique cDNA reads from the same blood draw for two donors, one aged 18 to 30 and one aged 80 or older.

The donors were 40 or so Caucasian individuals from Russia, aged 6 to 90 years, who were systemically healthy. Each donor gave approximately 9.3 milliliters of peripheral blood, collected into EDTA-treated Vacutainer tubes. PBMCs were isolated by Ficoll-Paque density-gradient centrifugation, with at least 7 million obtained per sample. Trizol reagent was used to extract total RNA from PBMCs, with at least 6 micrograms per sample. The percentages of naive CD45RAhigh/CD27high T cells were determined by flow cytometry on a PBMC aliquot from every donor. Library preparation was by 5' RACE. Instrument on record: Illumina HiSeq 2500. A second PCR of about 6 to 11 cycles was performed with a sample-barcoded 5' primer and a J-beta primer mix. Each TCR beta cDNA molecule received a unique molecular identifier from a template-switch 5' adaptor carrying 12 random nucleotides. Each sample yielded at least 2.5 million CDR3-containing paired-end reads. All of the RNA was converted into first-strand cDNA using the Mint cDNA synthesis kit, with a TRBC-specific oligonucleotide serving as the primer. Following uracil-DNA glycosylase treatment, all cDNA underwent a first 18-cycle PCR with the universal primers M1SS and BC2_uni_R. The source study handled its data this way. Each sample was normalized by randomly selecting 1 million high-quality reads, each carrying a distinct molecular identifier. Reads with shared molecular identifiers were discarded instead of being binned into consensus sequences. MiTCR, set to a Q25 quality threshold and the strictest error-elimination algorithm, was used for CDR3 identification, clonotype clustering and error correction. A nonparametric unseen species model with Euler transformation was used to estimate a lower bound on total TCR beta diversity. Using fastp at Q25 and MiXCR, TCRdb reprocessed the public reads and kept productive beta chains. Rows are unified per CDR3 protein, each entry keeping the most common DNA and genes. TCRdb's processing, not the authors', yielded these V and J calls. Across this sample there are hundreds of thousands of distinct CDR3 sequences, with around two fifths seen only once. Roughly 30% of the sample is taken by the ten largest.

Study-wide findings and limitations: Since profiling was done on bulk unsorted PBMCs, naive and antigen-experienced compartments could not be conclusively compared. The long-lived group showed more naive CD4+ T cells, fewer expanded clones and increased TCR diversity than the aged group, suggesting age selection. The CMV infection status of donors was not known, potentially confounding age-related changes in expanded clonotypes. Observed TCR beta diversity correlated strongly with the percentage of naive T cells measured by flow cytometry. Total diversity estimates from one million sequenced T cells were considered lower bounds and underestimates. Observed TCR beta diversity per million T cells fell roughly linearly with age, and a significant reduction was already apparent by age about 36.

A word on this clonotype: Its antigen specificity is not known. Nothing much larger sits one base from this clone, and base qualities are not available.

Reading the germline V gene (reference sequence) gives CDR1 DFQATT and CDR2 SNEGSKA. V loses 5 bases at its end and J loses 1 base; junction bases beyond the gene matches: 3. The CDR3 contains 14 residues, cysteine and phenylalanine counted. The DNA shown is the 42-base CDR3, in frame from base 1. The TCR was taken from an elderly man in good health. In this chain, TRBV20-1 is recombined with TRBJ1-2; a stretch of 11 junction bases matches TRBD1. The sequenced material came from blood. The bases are TGCAGTGCTCCGGGGACAGGGGGTAACTATGGCTACACCTTC. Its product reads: CSAPGTGGNYGYTF.